Following are 21 T cell receptor beta chains from one sample sequenced in a study of regulatory T cells in long-lasting Graves disease. Arm-PCR of CDR3 regions with iRepertoire HTBI primers generated TCR beta libraries. TCRdb re-called the multiplex PCR reads with MiXCR, one entry per CDR3 protein. The data hold approximately 400,000 distinct CDR3 sequences, with about 15% observed a single time. Described time point: newly diagnosed GD, antithyroid drugs for less than 3 months. The TCR library was made from RNA extracted from PBMCs. The data also belong to a second study, concerning T cells in Graves' hyperthyroidism and ophthalmopathy.

Sample: peripheral blood mononuclear cells (PBMCs), taken at new diagnosis, from a patient treated with antithyroid drugs. The receptor set was obtained from a woman aged 25 to 39 with Graves disease.

V is TRBV24-1 and J is TRBJ2-3; 16 bases map to TRBD2. Germline V gene sequence: CDR1 KGHDR, CDR2 SFDVKD. The CDR3 has 19 residues. The ends lost 3 bases at V and 5 bases at J; junction bases unmatched: 10. The DNA of the CDR3 is TGTGCCACCAGTGATCCAACTGGGACTAGCGGGAGGGCGCGAGATACGCAGTATTTT. It is translated as CATSDPTGTSGRARDTQYF.

Ten or more counts support this clonotype. The chain recombines TRBV11-2 with TRBJ2-3; D may be TRBD1 or TRBD2 (5 bases each). Germline values: CDR1 SGHAT, CDR2 FQNNGV. The CDR3 loop spans 16 amino acids. V lost 1 base to trimming and J lost 2 bases, with 13 bases between them. CDR3 bases: TGTGCCAGCAGCTTAGTGGGGGACGGAATCACAGATACGCAGTATTTT. This gives the protein CASSLVGDGITDTQYF.

In its sample, this clonotype was seen many times. The rearrangement uses TRBV2 and TRBJ2-5; 8 nucleotides match TRBD2. This CDR3 comprises 13 residues. With V trimmed by 6 bases and J by 2 bases, 2 bases remained unmatched. Germline loops: CDR1 SNHLY, CDR2 FYNNEI. DNA of the CDR3: TGTGCCAGCAGGGTAGCGGGGCAAGAGACCCAGTACTTC. The encoded protein is CASRVAGQETQYF.

This clonotype has only a few counts. The chain carries TRBV5-1 and TRBJ2-1, with D unclear. Trimming left V 0 bases short and J 6 bases short, with 10 bases between. Germline lookup yields CDR1 SGHRS and CDR2 YFSETQ. This CDR3 region has 14 residues. CDR3 DNA: TGCGCCAGCAGCTTGGCCGTCTCGATCAATGAGCAGTTCTTC. It translates to CASSLAVSINEQFF.

This clonotype was recorded a few times. The rearrangement uses TRBV3-1 and TRBJ1-1; a weak D match, TRBD1 (6 bases). The germline CDR1 and CDR2 sequences are LGHDT and YNNKEL (reference sequence). With 4 bases removed from V and 6 bases from J, the gap between germline ends came to 12 bases. This CDR3 is 13 amino acids long. Here the CDR3 reads CASSRGAGAEAFF. In DNA, the CDR3 is TGTGCCAGCAGCCGCGGGGCAGGGGCTGAAGCTTTCTTT.

The rearrangement uses TRBV19 and TRBJ2-7, with D maybe TRBD2 (5 bases). The germline V gene has CDR1 LNHDA and CDR2 SQIVND (reference sequence). The CDR3 spans 13 residues. V lost 5 bases and J 5 bases, leaving 13 bases between the germline ends. The CDR3 spells CASSPPARDEQYF. The CDR3 coding sequence is TGTGCCAGTAGTCCCCCAGCGAGGGACGAGCAGTACTTC.

This clonotype was counted many times. The V gene is TRBV2, the J gene TRBJ2-1; TRBD2 agrees at 10 bases. The CDR3 has 17 amino acids. The germline V gene has CDR1 SNHLY and CDR2 FYNNEI. Trimming at V came to 6 bases and at J to 6 bases, leaving 14 bases not matched to a gene. The CDR3 DNA is TGTGCCAGCAGGCCCTCCTCGGCTAGCGGGAGTGGCAATGAGCAGTTCTTC. This encodes CASRPSSASGSGNEQFF.

This clonotype has a count of ten or more. CDR3 coding DNA: TGTGCCAGCAGTTTATGGATAGGGCAAACCGATACGCAGTATTTT. It yields the protein CASSLWIGQTDTQYF. The chain has TRBV28 and TRBJ2-3, with no clear D. CDR1 is MDHEN and CDR2 is SYDVKM in the germline V gene. Trimming stripped 0 bases from V and 6 bases from J, with 13 bases between. The CDR3 sequence is 15 residues long.

This clonotype has only a few counts. The chain employs TRBV28 and TRBJ1-4; D gene unclear. The CDR3 sequence is 13 residues long. Germline-derived CDR1 and CDR2 are MDHEN and SYDVKM. The ends were cut back, 3 bases at V and 7 bases at J, with 9 bases in the middle. CDR3 DNA sequence: TGTGCCAGCAGTTTGGGATATGGTGAAAAACTGTTTTTT. Translation gives CASSLGYGEKLFF. Full variable domain (remainder filled in from reference TRBV28 and TRBJ1-4): DVKVTQSSRYLVKRTGEKVFLECVQDMDHENMFWYRQDPGLGLRLIYFSYDVKMKEKGDIPEGYSVSREKKERFSLILESASTNQTSMYLCASSLGYGEKLFFGSGTQLSVL.

This clonotype was detected only a few times. J is TRBJ1-6 and V is TRBV24-1; 9 bases align to TRBD1. The V gene's germline CDR1 is KGHDR and CDR2 SFDVKD. With 7 bases clipped from V and 10 bases from J, the junction kept 7 bases outside the gene matches. The CDR3 contains 14 residues. The CDR3 region is CATSAGTGSSPLHF. In nucleotides, the CDR3 is TGTGCCACCAGCGCCGGGACAGGGAGCTCACCCCTCCACTTT.

At least ten counts were recorded for this clonotype. The chain employs TRBV29-1 and TRBJ2-1, with TRBD2 identical over 9 bases. There are 16 residues in the CDR3. J lost 4 bases, V lost 4 bases, and 11 bases had no gene match. The V gene's germline CDR1 is SQVTM and CDR2 ANQGSEA. The CDR3 region has the DNA TGCAGCGTTGCCGGGGGCCGGCTAGCGGGGTACAATGAGCAGTTCTTC. Translated: CSVAGGRLAGYNEQFF.

This chain connects TRBV4-2 to TRBJ2-7; D is ambiguous. Germline V gene sequence: CDR1 LGHNA, CDR2 YNFKEQ. V dropped 5 bases and J dropped 6 bases, with 17 bases sitting between them. The CDR3 is made up of 14 amino acids. CDR3 region: CASSEAEKPGEQYF. The CDR3 bases are TGTGCCAGCAGCGAAGCAGAAAAACCAGGCGAGCAGTACTTC.

Points on this clonotype: This sequence may be a read error, since a much larger clone differs from it by one base. The chain employs TRBV19 and TRBJ1-5; 9 bases map to TRBD1. The germline V gene has CDR1 LNHDA and CDR2 SQIVND (reference sequence). The CDR3 has 16 amino acids. The CDR3 loop reads CASSPTDRGSSQPQHF. For the CDR3, the DNA is TGTGCCAGTAGTCCTACCGACAGGGGGAGCAGTCAGCCCCAGCATTTT. Together with reference TRBV19 and TRBJ1-5, the CDR3 gives the full variable domain: DGGITQSPKYLFRKEGQNVTLSCEQNLNHDAMYWYRQDPGQGLRLIYYSQIVNDFQKGDIAEGYSVSREKKESFPLTVTSAQKNPTAFYLCASSPTDRGSSQPQHFGDGTRLSIL.

This clonotype was found a few times. The V call is TRBV19, the J call TRBJ2-1; TRBD2 aligns across 7 bases. V trimming: 4 bases; J trimming: 5 bases; junction bases outside the gene matches: 8. Germline CDR1 reads LNHDA; CDR2 reads SQIVND (reference sequence). This CDR3 spans 15 amino acids. CDR3 bases: TGTGCCAGTAGTAATATGGGAGGGCCAAACAATGAGCAGTTCTTC. It specifies CASSNMGGPNNEQFF. Full variable domain (rest looked up from reference TRBV19 and TRBJ2-1): DGGITQSPKYLFRKEGQNVTLSCEQNLNHDAMYWYRQDPGQGLRLIYYSQIVNDFQKGDIAEGYSVSREKKESFPLTVTSAQKNPTAFYLCASSNMGGPNNEQFFGPGTRLTVL.

This clonotype was seen many times. The chain is built from TRBV7-8 and TRBJ2-3; TRBD2 might be the D (6 bases). CDR3 length: 15 residues. Germline-derived CDR1 and CDR2 are SGHVS and FQNEAQ. The V end was cut by 2 bases, the J end by 2 bases, with 11 bases between. The CDR3 protein is CASSLRWRATDTQYF. CDR3 nucleotides: TGTGCCAGCAGCTTAAGGTGGAGGGCCACAGATACGCAGTATTTT. The complete variable domain, with remaining parts taken from reference TRBV7-8 and TRBJ2-3, reads GAGVSQSPRYKVAKRGQDVALRCDPISGHVSLFWYQQALGQGPEFLTYFQNEAQLDKSGLPSDRFFAERPEGSVSTLKIQRTQQEDSAVYLCASSLRWRATDTQYFGPGTRLTVL.

The V and J genes are TRBV20-1 and TRBJ2-6; D possibly corresponds to TRBD2 (6 bases). V was cut by 0 bases and J by 2 bases, with 11 bases left in between. The germline V gene has CDR1 DFQATT and CDR2 SNEGSKA (reference sequence). The CDR3 extends over 16 amino acids. As DNA, the CDR3 is TGCAGTGCTAGAGATCCGGGGGTCCCTGGGGCCAACGTCCTGACTTTC. Its translation is CSARDPGVPGANVLTF.

This clonotype was detected only a few times. This chain joins TRBV12-3 or TRBV12-4 and TRBJ2-6; 7 positions agree with TRBD1. The CDR3 totals 18 residues. The V gene end was trimmed by 2 bases and the J gene end by 0 bases; junction bases not matched to a gene: 7. This CDR3 reads CASSLLMDRLSGANVLTF. Written as DNA, the CDR3 is TGTGCCAGCAGTTTATTAATGGACAGGCTCTCTGGGGCCAACGTCCTGACTTTC.

This clonotype occurred many times. The V call is TRBV2, the J call TRBJ1-5; TRBD1 aligns across 8 bases. Unmatched junction bases numbered 12, after V lost 6 bases and J lost 11 bases. Germline-derived CDR1 and CDR2 are SNHLY and FYNNEI. This CDR3 contains 14 residues. The CDR3 DNA reads as TGTGCCAGCAGATGGGGACAGGCGGTATCGACCCAGCATTTT. Translated, it gives CASRWGQAVSTQHF.

In this sample, this clonotype turned up a few times. This chain uses TRBV27 with TRBJ2-3; D might be TRBD1 (6 bases). The germline V gene has CDR1 MNHEY and CDR2 SMNVEV (reference sequence). The CDR3 has 13 amino acids. V lost 4 bases, J lost 2 bases, and 7 bases lay in between. For the CDR3, the DNA is TGTGCCAGCAGTTGGACAGTCACAGATACGCAGTATTTT. Amino acid sequence: CASSWTVTDTQYF.

This clonotype was picked up many times. The chain joins TRBV10-3 to TRBJ2-1; TRBD2 matches 9 bases. V lost 3 bases and J lost 0; bases outside the gene matches: 3. This CDR3 is built from 16 residues. Per the germline V gene, CDR1 is ENHRY and CDR2 is SYGVKD. The CDR3 region is CAISDRSGSSYNEQFF. The CDR3 DNA reads TGTGCCATCAGTGACCGTAGCGGGAGCTCCTACAATGAGCAGTTCTTC.

In its sample, this clonotype was seen many times. V gene TRBV3-1 combines with J gene TRBJ1-5; TRBD1 aligns across 8 bases. CDR3 length: 16 residues. The V segment lost 1 base and the J segment 4 bases; nucleotides outside the gene matches: 6. From germline, CDR1 is LGHDT and CDR2 YNNKEL (reference sequence). CDR3 DNA sequence: TGTGCCAGCAGCCAAGGCACCGGACAGGGTAATCAGCCCCAGCATTTT. It specifies CASSQGTGQGNQPQHF.